The entry that follows covers one T cell receptor beta chain sequence. Antigen specificity is unknown. Method: immunoSEQ multiplex PCR; TCRdb's copy keeps in-frame clones and lacks some. The profile shows more than 20,000 clones, more than 70% of them singletons. This sample is drawn from a study of T cells in tumors after PD-1 blockade. Study information: Mean per blood sample: about 110,000 templates (24,679-257,772), around 35,000 unique clonotypes. Regarding the study as a whole: Roughly 40% of tumor TCR clonotypes were also found in blood.

There are 17 residues in the CDR3. V lost 4 bases and J lost 1, with 18 bases in between. Germline CDR1 and CDR2: LGHNA and YNFKEQ. Sequenced material: PBMCs, taken before anti-PD-1 treatment. J is TRBJ2-3 and V is TRBV4-2, with D tentatively TRBD2 (6 bases). The TCR sequence derives from a human donor with basal cell carcinoma. CDR3 nucleotide sequence: TGTGCCAGCAGCCCCTTAGATGGGCGGGAAGGCACAGATACGCAGTATTTT. Its translation is CASSPLDGREGTDTQYF.